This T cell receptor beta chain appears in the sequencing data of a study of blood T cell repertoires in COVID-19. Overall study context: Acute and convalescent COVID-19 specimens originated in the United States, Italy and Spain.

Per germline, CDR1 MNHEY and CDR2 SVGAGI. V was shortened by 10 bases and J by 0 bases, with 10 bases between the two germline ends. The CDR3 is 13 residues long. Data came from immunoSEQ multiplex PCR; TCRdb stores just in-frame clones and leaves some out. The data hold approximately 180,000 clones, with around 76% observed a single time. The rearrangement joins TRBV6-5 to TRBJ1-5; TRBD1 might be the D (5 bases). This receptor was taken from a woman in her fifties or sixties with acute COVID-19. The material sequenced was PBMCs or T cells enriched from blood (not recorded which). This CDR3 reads CATGGSSNQPQHF. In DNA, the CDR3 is TGTGCCACGGGGGGATCTAGCAATCAGCCCCAGCATTTT.